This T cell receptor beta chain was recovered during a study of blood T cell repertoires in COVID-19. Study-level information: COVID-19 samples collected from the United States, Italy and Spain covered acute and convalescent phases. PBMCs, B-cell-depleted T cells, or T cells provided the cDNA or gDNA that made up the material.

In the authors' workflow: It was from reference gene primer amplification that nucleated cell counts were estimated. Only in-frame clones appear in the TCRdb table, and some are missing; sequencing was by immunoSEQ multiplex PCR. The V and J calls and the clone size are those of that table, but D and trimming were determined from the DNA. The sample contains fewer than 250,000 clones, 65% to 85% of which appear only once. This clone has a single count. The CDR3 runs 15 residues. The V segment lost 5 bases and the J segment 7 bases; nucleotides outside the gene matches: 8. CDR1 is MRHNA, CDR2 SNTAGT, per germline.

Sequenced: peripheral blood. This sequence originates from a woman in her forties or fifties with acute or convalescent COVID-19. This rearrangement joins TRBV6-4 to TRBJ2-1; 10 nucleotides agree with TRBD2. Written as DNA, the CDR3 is TGTGCCAGCAGTCCTAGCGGGAGAGGGAAAAATGAGCAGTTCTTC. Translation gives CASSPSGRGKNEQFF.